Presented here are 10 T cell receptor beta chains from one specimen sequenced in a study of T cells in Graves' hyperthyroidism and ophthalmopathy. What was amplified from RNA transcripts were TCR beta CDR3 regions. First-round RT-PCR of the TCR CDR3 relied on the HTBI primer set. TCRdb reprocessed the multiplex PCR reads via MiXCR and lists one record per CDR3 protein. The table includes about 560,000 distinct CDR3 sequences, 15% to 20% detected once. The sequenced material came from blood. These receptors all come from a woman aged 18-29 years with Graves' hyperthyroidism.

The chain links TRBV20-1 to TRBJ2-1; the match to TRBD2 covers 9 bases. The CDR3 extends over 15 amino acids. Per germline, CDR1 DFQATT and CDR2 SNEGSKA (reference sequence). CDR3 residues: CSAHPGGRAHNEQFF. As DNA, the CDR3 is TGCAGCGCCCACCCGGGCGGGAGGGCCCACAATGAGCAGTTCTTC.

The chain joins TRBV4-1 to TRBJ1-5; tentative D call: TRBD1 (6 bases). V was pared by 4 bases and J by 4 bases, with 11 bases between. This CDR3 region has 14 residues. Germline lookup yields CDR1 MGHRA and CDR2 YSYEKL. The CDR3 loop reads CASSLWTANQPQHF. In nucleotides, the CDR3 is TGCGCCAGCAGCCTATGGACAGCAAATCAGCCCCAGCATTTT.

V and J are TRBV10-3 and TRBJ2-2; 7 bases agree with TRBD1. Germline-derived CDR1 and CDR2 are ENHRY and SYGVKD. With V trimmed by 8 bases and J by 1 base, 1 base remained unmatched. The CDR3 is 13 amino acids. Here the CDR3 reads CAIGTVNTGELFF. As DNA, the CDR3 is TGTGCCATCGGGACAGTGAACACCGGGGAGCTGTTTTTT.

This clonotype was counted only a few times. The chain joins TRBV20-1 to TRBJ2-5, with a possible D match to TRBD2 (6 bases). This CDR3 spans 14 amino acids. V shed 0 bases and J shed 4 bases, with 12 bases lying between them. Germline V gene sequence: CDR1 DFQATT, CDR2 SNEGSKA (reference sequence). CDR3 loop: CSARDSYGGETQYF. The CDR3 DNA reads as TGCAGTGCTAGAGATAGTTACGGGGGAGAGACCCAGTACTTC.

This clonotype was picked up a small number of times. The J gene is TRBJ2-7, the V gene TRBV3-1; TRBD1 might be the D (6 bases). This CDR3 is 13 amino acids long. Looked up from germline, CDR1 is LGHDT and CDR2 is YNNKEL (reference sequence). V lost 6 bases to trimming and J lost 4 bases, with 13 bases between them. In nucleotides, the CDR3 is TGTGCCAGCAGGGACAAGGGGGATTACGAGCAGTACTTC. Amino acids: CASRDKGDYEQYF.

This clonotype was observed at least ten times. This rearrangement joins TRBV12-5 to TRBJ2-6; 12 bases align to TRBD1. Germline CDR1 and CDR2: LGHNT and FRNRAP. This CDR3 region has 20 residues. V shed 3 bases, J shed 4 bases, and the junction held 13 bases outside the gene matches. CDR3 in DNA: TGTGCTAGTGGTTTCCCCCAACCGGGACAGGGGGCGCAAGGGGCCAACGTCCTGACTTTC. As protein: CASGFPQPGQGAQGANVLTF. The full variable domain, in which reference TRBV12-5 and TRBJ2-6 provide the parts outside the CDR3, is DARVTQTPRHKVTEMGQEVTMRCQPILGHNTVFWYRQTMMQGLELLAYFRNRAPLDDSGMPKDRFSAEMPDATLATLKIQPSEPRDSAVYFCASGFPQPGQGAQGANVLTFGAGSRLTVL.

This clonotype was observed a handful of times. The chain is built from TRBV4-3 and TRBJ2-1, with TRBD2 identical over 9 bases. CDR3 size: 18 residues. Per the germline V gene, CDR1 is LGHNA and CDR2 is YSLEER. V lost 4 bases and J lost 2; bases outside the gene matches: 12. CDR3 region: CASSRGLAGLSPYNEQFF. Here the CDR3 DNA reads TGCGCCAGCAGCCGAGGTCTAGCGGGGTTGAGTCCCTACAATGAGCAGTTCTTC.

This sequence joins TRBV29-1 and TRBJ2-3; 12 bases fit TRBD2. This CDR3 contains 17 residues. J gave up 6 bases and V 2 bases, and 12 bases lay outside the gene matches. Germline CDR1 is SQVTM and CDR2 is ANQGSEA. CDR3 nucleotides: TGCAGCGTTGAAAGTCTGTCTAGCGGGAGGGCAGGGGATACGCAGTATTTT. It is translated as CSVESLSSGRAGDTQYF.

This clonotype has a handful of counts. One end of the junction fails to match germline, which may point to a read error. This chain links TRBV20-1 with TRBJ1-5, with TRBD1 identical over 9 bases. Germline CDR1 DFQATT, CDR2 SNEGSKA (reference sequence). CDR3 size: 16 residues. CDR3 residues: CSARELDRGDNQPRHF. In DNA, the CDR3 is TGCAGTGCTAGAGAGCTGGACAGGGGCGACAATCAGCCCCGGCATTTT.

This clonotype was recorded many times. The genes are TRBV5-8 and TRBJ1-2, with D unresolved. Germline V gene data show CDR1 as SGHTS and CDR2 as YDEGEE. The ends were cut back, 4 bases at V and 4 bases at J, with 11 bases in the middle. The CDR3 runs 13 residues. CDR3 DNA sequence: TGTGCCAGCAGCCCCGGGCCTACCTATGGCTACACCTTC. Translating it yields CASSPGPTYGYTF.